Each of the 27 T cell receptor beta chains below was sequenced from the same sample in a study of human CD8 memory T cell subsets. TCR beta libraries were made by UMI-labeled 5' RACE. TCRdb reprocessed the 5' RACE reads, keeping one entry per CDR3 protein, no DNA. This sample carries roughly 16,000 distinct CDR3 sequences, with about 5% going to the ten biggest clones. Material: CD8+ stem-like memory T cells (TSCM and TCM) sorted from PBMCs. Subset here: stem-like memory CD8 T cells (TSTEM), CCR7+ PD-1- TIGIT-. The receptor set was obtained from a human donor in good health.

The V gene is TRBV28, the J gene TRBJ2-1; lacking DNA, the TRBD2 call made by TCRdb goes unchecked. CDR1 and CDR2 from the germline V gene are MDHEN and SYDVKM. CDR3 length: 19 residues. The CDR3 spells CASSHNPGLAGGPNNEQFF. The full variable domain, in which reference TRBV28 and TRBJ2-1 provide the parts outside the CDR3, is DVKVTQSSRYLVKRTGEKVFLECVQDMDHENMFWYRQDPGLGLRLIYFSYDVKMKEKGDIPEGYSVSREKKERFSLILESASTNQTSMYLCASSHNPGLAGGPNNEQFFGPGTRLTVL.

V and J are TRBV29-1 and TRBJ2-3; no DNA is available, so the TRBD1 call from TCRdb remains unchecked. CDR3 length: 14 residues. Germline V lookup: CDR1 SQVTM, CDR2 ANQGSEA. Here the CDR3 reads CSVTPGQSTDTQYF.

The chain carries TRBV4-1 and TRBJ2-7; TCRdb's D gene call, TRBD1, goes unchecked for lack of DNA. The CDR3 consists of 14 residues. Germline V gene data show CDR1 as MGHRA and CDR2 as YSYEKL. The CDR3 here is CASSQGDGWGEQYF.

This chain joins TRBV20-1 and TRBJ2-1; TCRdb outputs TRBD2, but without DNA this stays unchecked. This CDR3 comprises 15 residues. Germline CDR1 reads DFQATT; CDR2 reads SNEGSKA (reference sequence). This CDR3 reads CSASPLAETYNEQFF.

The rearrangement links TRBV7-9 to TRBJ2-1; the D call from TCRdb, TRBD1, cannot be confirmed without DNA. Germline assignment: CDR1 SEHNR and CDR2 FQNEAQ (reference sequence). The CDR3 is made up of 18 amino acids. CDR3 in amino acids: CASSLEGLAGPGINEQFF.

The chain carries TRBV20-1 and TRBJ2-7; with no DNA, the TCRdb D assignment of TRBD2 cannot be verified. CDR3 length equals 13 residues. Germline-derived CDR1 and CDR2 are DFQATT and SNEGSKA (reference sequence). The CDR3 here is CSARDREAYEQYF.

The chain carries TRBV6-1 and TRBJ2-6; TCRdb gives TRBD1 as the D gene, but with no DNA this cannot be confirmed. The CDR3 is 15 residues long. Germline lookup yields CDR1 MNHNS and CDR2 SASEGT. The CDR3 spells CASSARGSGANVLTF.

The rearrangement uses TRBV6-2 or TRBV6-3 and TRBJ2-1; absent DNA, TCRdb's TRBD1 call cannot be checked. The CDR3 is 18 amino acids. From germline, CDR1 is MNHEY and CDR2 SVGEGT. CDR3 sequence: CASSYPDRVPGGYNEQFF.

The rearrangement joins TRBV4-3 to TRBJ2-1; absent DNA, TCRdb's TRBD1 call cannot be checked. Germline V CDR1 and CDR2: LGHNA, YSLEER. This CDR3 comprises 17 residues. The CDR3 sequence is CASSQNDRASSYNEQFF.

This clonotype is medium-sized by frequency. The chain joins TRBV28 to TRBJ2-7; as DNA is missing, the TRBD1 call by TCRdb cannot be tested. The CDR3 extends over 14 amino acids. Germline V gene lookup returns CDR1 MDHEN and CDR2 SYDVKM. The CDR3 here is CASSIGTGDYEQYF. Full variable domain (rest looked up from reference TRBV28 and TRBJ2-7): DVKVTQSSRYLVKRTGEKVFLECVQDMDHENMFWYRQDPGLGLRLIYFSYDVKMKEKGDIPEGYSVSREKKERFSLILESASTNQTSMYLCASSIGTGDYEQYFGPGTRLTVT.

V gene TRBV5-5 combines with J gene TRBJ2-5; TCRdb's D call of TRBD1 is untestable without DNA. The CDR3 runs 16 residues. Germline CDR1 reads SGHKS; CDR2 reads YYEKEE (reference sequence). CDR3 region: CASSLGPRGGVETQYF.

The rearrangement uses TRBV3-1 and TRBJ1-2. Per the germline V gene, CDR1 is LGHDT and CDR2 is YNNKEL (reference sequence). The CDR3 is 13 amino acids. Here the CDR3 reads CASSQEQSYGYTF.

The genes are TRBV6-2 or TRBV6-3 and TRBJ2-1; the D call from TCRdb, TRBD2, cannot be confirmed without DNA. The CDR3 runs 18 residues. Germline lookup yields CDR1 MNHEY and CDR2 SVGEGT. The CDR3 loop is CASSLVSVAGGLDNEQFF.

Considering frequency, this clonotype is medium-sized. This chain uses TRBV7-9 with TRBJ1-2; lacking DNA, the TRBD1 call made by TCRdb goes unchecked. The CDR3 loop spans 15 amino acids. Germline CDR1 reads SEHNR; CDR2 reads FQNEAQ (reference sequence). This CDR3 is CASSLLGGATDGYTF.

J is TRBJ2-2 and V is TRBV6-4. The germline V gene encodes CDR1 MRHNA and CDR2 SNTAGT. This CDR3 spans 14 amino acids. The CDR3 sequence: CASSANALDGELFF.

V gene TRBV27 combines with J gene TRBJ1-1; the D gene TCRdb calls, TRBD1, cannot be checked with no DNA. CDR3 length: 15 amino acids. The germline V gene encodes CDR1 MNHEY and CDR2 SMNVEV (reference sequence). The CDR3 reads CASSFATGGDTEAFF.

The chain couples TRBV19 to TRBJ1-1; TCRdb picks TRBD1, but there is no DNA to check that call. Germline lookup yields CDR1 LNHDA and CDR2 SQIVND (reference sequence). This CDR3 contains 15 residues. CDR3 residues: CASSIYDSEPNEAFF.

V usage is TRBV24-1 and J usage is TRBJ2-1; TCRdb names TRBD1, which stays unverified in the absence of DNA. The CDR3 has 17 amino acids. In germline, CDR1 is KGHDR, CDR2 SFDVKD. The CDR3 sequence: CATSDFTGLGVSDEQFF.

This chain uses TRBV5-6 with TRBJ2-7; TCRdb's D call of TRBD1 is untestable without DNA. This CDR3 region has 17 residues. Germline-derived CDR1 and CDR2 are SGHDT and YYEEEE. The CDR3 loop is CASSSLDQGQVRGEQYF.

V is TRBV29-1 and J is TRBJ2-1. CDR1 is SQVTM and CDR2 is ANQGSEA in the germline V gene. The CDR3 length is 14 residues. The CDR3 reads CSVVGRTSYNEQFF.

The genes are TRBV30 and TRBJ2-7. CDR1 and CDR2 (germline): GTSNPN, SVGIG (reference sequence). The CDR3 consists of 13 residues. CDR3 region: CAWSVHGVGEQYF.

The chain has TRBV7-2 and TRBJ1-2; with no DNA, the TCRdb D assignment of TRBD1 cannot be verified. The CDR3 spans 13 residues. Germline V lookup: CDR1 SGHTA, CDR2 FQGNSA. The CDR3 spells CASSAPGRGENTF.

The J gene is TRBJ2-7, the V gene TRBV12-3 or TRBV12-4; the D call of TRBD1 rests on TCRdb alone, since no DNA is present to check it. This CDR3 comprises 14 residues. The chain's CDR3 is CASSLGGAAYEQYF.

The chain uses TRBV20-1 and TRBJ2-7; TCRdb gives TRBD1 as the D gene, but with no DNA this cannot be confirmed. Germline V CDR1 and CDR2: DFQATT, SNEGSKA (reference sequence). This CDR3 contains 16 residues. CDR3 in amino acids: CSARVLGDSRSYEQYF.

CDR3 sequence reads: CASSFQARESSNQPQHF. V and J are TRBV7-8 and TRBJ1-5. The CDR3 runs to 17 residues. The V gene's germline CDR1 is SGHVS and CDR2 FQNEAQ.

The genes are TRBV12-3 or TRBV12-4 and TRBJ2-7; checking the TCRdb D call of TRBD1 is not possible without DNA. The CDR3 runs 15 residues. CDR3 protein: CASSPGTGPRYEQYF.

This sequence joins TRBV29-1 and TRBJ1-2; TCRdb's assignment of TRBD1 cannot be checked, as there is no DNA. This CDR3 has 13 amino acids. Germline loops: CDR1 SQVTM, CDR2 ANQGSEA. The CDR3 protein is CSVDPPSDYGYTF.